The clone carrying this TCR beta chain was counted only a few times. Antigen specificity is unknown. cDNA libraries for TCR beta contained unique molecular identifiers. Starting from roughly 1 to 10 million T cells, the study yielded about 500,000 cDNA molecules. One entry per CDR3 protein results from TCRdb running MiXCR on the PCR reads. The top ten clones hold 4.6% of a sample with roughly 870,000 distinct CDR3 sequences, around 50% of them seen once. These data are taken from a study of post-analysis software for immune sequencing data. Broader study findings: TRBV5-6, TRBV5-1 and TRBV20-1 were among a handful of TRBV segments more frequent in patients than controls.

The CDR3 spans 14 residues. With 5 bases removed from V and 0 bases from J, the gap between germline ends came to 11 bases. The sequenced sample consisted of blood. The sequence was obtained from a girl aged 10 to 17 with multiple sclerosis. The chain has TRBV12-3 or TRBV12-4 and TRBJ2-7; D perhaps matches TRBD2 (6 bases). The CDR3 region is CASSRDSSSYEQYF. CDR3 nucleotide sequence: TGTGCCAGCAGTCGGGACTCCAGCTCCTACGAGCAGTACTTC.